This entry features one TCR beta chain sequence. The data originate from a study of T cell responses to AZD1222 COVID-19 vaccine. The CDR3 spans 12 residues. Germline-derived CDR1 and CDR2 are MNHEY and SVGAGI. Trimming took off 6 bases at V and 2 bases at J, with 7 bases between the two ends. Method: immunoSEQ multiplex PCR; TCRdb's copy keeps in-frame clones and lacks some. In the table there are 120,000 to 150,000 clones, under 95% of which are singletons. The chain employs TRBV6-5 and TRBJ1-2; D ambiguous. The specimen comprised peripheral blood, sampled on day 0 of MenACWY control vaccination. The source of this sequence is an adult in good health. CDR3 nucleotides: TGTGCCAGCAGCCGGGAAAACTATGGCTACACCTTC. It encodes CASSRENYGYTF.